This T cell receptor beta chain comes out of a study of T cells in Graves' hyperthyroidism and ophthalmopathy. Hyperthyroidism, newly diagnosed and lasting under 2 months, affected patients aged 18 to 65. V shed 3 bases and J shed 2 bases, with 8 bases lying between them. Looked up from germline, CDR1 is DFQATT and CDR2 is SNEGSKA (reference sequence). The CDR3 runs to 13 residues. In regard to this clonotype: Its antigen is not identified.

Findings and caveats of the study: Expanded thyroid clonotypes (above 0.001) were mostly also found in blood. Before onset, ophthalmopathy was predicted by the model a median around 6 months earlier.

TCR beta CDR3 sequences were amplified from RNA transcripts. First-round RT-PCR with HTBI primers amplified the TCR CDR3 region. TCRdb called the multiplex PCR reads again in MiXCR, with one record for every CDR3 protein. This sample has over 550,000 distinct CDR3 sequences, with approximately 15% found just once. The chain employs TRBV20-1 and TRBJ1-5; TRBD1 might be the D (5 bases). Specimen: blood. The origin of this receptor is a woman aged 18-29 years with Graves' hyperthyroidism. CDR3 protein: CSASAGGNQPQHF. The DNA of the CDR3 is TGCAGTGCTAGTGCGGGGGGCAATCAGCCCCAGCATTTT.